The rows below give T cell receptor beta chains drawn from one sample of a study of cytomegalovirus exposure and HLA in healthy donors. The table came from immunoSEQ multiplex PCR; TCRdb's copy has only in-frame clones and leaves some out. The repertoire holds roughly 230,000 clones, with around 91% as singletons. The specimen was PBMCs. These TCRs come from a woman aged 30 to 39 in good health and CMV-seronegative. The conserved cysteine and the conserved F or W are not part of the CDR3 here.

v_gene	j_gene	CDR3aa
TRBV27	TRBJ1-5	ASSPGAGQPQH
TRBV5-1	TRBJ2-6	ASSLVGSGANVLT
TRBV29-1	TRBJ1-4	SVGDGTNEKLF
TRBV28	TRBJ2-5	ASSLEAIQETQY
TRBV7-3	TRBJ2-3	ASRASGISTDTQY
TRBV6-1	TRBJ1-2	ASSTQGASGGYT
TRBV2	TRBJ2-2	ASRAPLGTGELF
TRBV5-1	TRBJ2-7	ASSLAAGGSYEQY
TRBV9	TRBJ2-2	ASSVARAGGLPGELF
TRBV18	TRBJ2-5	ASSPRPGTQY
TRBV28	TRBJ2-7	ASRTLTYEQY
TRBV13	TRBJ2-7	ASRHGTGVRYEQY
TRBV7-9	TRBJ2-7	ASSFPGTYEQY
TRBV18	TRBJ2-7	ASSPGAAEQY
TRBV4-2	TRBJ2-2	ASSQDGTSGTGELF
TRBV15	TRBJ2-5	ATSRAGTTLPEY
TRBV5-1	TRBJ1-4	ASSSDPTGSEKLF
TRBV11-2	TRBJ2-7	ASSLGTSNEQY
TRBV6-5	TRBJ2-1	ASRVPGLAGGEQF
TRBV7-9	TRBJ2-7	ASSLVYGTSGTSSYEQY
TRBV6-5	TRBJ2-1	ASSSGVYNEQF
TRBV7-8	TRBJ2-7	ASSPGGTGGYEQY
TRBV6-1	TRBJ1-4	ASSEPDSNEKLF
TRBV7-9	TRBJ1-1	ASSSGWGPTEAF
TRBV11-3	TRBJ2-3	ASSPGTGGETDTQY
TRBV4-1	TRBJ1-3	ASSQDTGLGNTIY